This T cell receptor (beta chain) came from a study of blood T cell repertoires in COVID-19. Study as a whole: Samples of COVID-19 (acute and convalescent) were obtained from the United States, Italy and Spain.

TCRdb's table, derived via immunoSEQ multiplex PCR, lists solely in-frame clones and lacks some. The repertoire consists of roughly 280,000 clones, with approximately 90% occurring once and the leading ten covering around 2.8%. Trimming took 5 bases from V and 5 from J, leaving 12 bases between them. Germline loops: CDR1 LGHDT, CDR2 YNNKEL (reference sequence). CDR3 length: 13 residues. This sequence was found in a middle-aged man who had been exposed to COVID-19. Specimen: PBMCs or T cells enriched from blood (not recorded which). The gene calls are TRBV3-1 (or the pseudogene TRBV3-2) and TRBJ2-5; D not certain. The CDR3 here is CASSAAGMETQYF. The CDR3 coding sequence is TGTGCCAGCAGCGCCGCCGGTATGGAGACCCAGTACTTC.